This entry features one T cell receptor beta chain sequence. Antigen unknown. Germline assignment: CDR1 SGHRS and CDR2 YFSETQ. Trimming took 0 bases from V and 5 from J, leaving 8 bases between them. The CDR3 length is 13 residues. Every patient had relapsed following autologous stem cell transplantation, and cohorts differed in brentuximab vedotin exposure. Best response was recorded as complete response, partial response or progressive disease. The sample belongs to a study of PD-1 blockade in classical Hodgkin lymphoma. Whole-study results and caveats: Complete responders started with a diversity level that resembled newly diagnosed patients at baseline. By C4D1, diversity of CD4+ TCRs had risen significantly, whereas that of CD8+ TCRs had not. Reports indicated that newly diagnosed patients had lower baseline TCR diversity than healthy donors did.

Profiled with immunoSEQ multiplex PCR; TCRdb holds only in-frame clones, not every one. The data contain about 13,000 clones, 91% of them singletons. The TCR was taken from a human donor with classical Hodgkin lymphoma. This sequence joins TRBV5-1 and TRBJ2-5, with a weak D call TRBD2 (5 bases). Material: peripheral blood mononuclear cells (PBMCs), obtained at baseline. CDR3 in amino acids: CASSLAGGETQYF. CDR3 nucleotide sequence: TGCGCCAGCAGCTTGGCGGGCGGGGAGACCCAGTACTTC. Variable domain in full (rest from reference TRBV5-1 and TRBJ2-5): KAGVTQTPRYLIKTRGQQVTLSCSPISGHRSVSWYQQTPGQGLQFLFEYFSETQRNKGNFPGRFSGRQFSNSRSEMNVSTLELGDSALYLCASSLAGGETQYFGPGTRLLVL.